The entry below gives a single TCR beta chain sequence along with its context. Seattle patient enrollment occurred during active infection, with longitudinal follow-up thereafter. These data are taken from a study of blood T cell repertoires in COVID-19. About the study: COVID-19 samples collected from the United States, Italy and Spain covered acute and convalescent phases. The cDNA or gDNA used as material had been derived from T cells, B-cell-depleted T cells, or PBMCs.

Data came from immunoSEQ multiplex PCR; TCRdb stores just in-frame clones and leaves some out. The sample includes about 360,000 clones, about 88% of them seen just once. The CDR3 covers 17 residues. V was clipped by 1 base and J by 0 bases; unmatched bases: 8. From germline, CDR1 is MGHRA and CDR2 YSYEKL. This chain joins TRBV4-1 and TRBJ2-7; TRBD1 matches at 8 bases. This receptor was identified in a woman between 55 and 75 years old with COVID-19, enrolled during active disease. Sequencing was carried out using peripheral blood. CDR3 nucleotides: TGCGCCAGCAGCCAAGGCCTGGGCACAGGGGGCTCCTACGAGCAGTACTTC. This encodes CASSQGLGTGGSYEQYF.